Listed here are 31 T cell receptor beta chains from one sample, sequenced in a study of shared clonotypes between healthy human individuals. The repertoire was sequenced with immunoSEQ multiplex PCR; TCRdb's copy has only in-frame clones and lacks some. Among 100,000 or so clones listed, around half were seen once. Sequencing input: PBMCs. These receptors were taken from a woman aged 40 to 50 in good health. Some clones in this sample may be carry-over from other donors' samples.

The V call is TRBV28, the J call TRBJ2-7; 10 positions agree with TRBD2. The CDR3 has 14 residues. With 5 bases clipped from V and 0 bases from J, the junction kept 1 base outside the gene matches. Germline V lookup: CDR1 MDHEN, CDR2 SYDVKM. Here the CDR3 DNA reads TGTGCCAGCAGTCGGACTAGCGGCTCCTACGAGCAGTACTTC. Protein: CASSRTSGSYEQYF. Looking up the rest from reference TRBV28 and TRBJ2-7 gives the full variable domain: DVKVTQSSRYLVKRTGEKVFLECVQDMDHENMFWYRQDPGLGLRLIYFSYDVKMKEKGDIPEGYSVSREKKERFSLILESASTNQTSMYLCASSRTSGSYEQYFGPGTRLTVT.

The gene calls are TRBV29-1 and TRBJ1-2; D is perhaps TRBD1 (5 bases). The CDR3 spans 12 residues. The germline V gene has CDR1 SQVTM and CDR2 ANQGSEA. Trimming stripped 6 bases from V and 3 bases from J, with 11 bases between. CDR3 region: CSVETADYGYTF. For the CDR3, the DNA is TGCAGCGTCGAGACAGCGGACTATGGCTACACCTTC.

A note on this clone: The likely explanation is a read error, given a far larger clone one base away. Because it lacks the conserved phenylalanine or tryptophan at the end, this CDR3 is likely a read error. This chain uses TRBV29-1 with TRBJ1-4, with D possibly being TRBD1 (5 bases). The CDR3 is made up of 12 amino acids. Germline loops: CDR1 SQVTM, CDR2 ANQGSEA. Between the trimmed V and J ends, which lost 7 bases and 8 bases, there was a span of 14 bases. CDR3 DNA: TGCAGCGCCGAGGGGCCACGGGAAAAACTGTTTCTT. This translates into CSAEGPREKLFL.

The chain links TRBV11-2 to TRBJ2-3; D may be TRBD2 (6 bases). V gave up 5 bases and J gave up 0 bases, with 15 bases separating them. The CDR3 has 16 amino acids. CDR1 is SGHAT and CDR2 is FQNNGV in the germline V gene. The CDR3 reads CASSQWGEFSTDTQYF. In DNA, the CDR3 is TGTGCCAGCAGCCAATGGGGGGAATTTAGCACAGATACGCAGTATTTT. Full variable domain (missing parts from reference TRBV11-2 and TRBJ2-3): EAGVAQSPRYKIIEKRQSVAFWCNPISGHATLYWYQQILGQGPKLLIQFQNNGVVDDSQLPKDRFSAERLKGVDSTLKIQPAKLEDSAVYLCASSQWGEFSTDTQYFGPGTRLTVL.

This rearrangement joins TRBV10-3 to TRBJ2-7; the D call may be TRBD1 or TRBD2 (5 bases each). Germline CDR1 is ENHRY and CDR2 is SYGVKD. V dropped 6 bases and J dropped 2 bases, with 14 bases sitting between them. The CDR3 runs 14 residues. The CDR3 region has the DNA TGTGCCATCAGCCCTCGGGACCGAACCTACGAGCAGTACTTC. Protein product: CAISPRDRTYEQYF.

Ten or more counts support this clone. The V call is TRBV28, the J call TRBJ1-1; TRBD1 is a possible D gene (5 bases). V gave up 8 bases and J gave up 7 bases, with 8 bases separating them. The germline V gene has CDR1 MDHEN and CDR2 SYDVKM. This CDR3 contains 10 residues. DNA for the CDR3: TGTGCCAGCTCAGGGATTGAAGCTTTCTTT. This codes for CASSGIEAFF.

Here the CDR3 DNA reads TGCAGCGTGGATACAGGGTTTCGGGGTGAAAAACTGTTTTTT. The encoded protein is CSVDTGFRGEKLFF. The V and J genes are TRBV29-1 and TRBJ1-4; possible D gene TRBD1, 6 bases. The CDR3 has 14 amino acids. Trimming took off 6 bases at V and 7 bases at J, with 18 bases between the two ends. Germline V gene data show CDR1 as SQVTM and CDR2 as ANQGSEA. The variable domain in full, completed from reference TRBV29-1 and TRBJ1-4, reads SAVISQKPSRDICQRGTSLTIQCQVDSQVTMMFWYRQQPGQSLTLIATANQGSEATYESGFVIDKFPISRPNLTFSTLTVSNMSPEDSSIYLCSVDTGFRGEKLFFGSGTQLSVL.

To note about this clone: This may be a read error, as it is one base from a much larger clone. This CDR3 is also generated by other DNA sequences in the sample. This chain uses TRBV7-3 with TRBJ1-1; tentatively, D is TRBD1 (6 bases). The V gene's germline CDR1 is SGHTA and CDR2 FQGTGA. Trimming removed 6 bases from V and 1 base from J, with 9 bases in between. The CDR3 is made up of 13 amino acids. The CDR3 sequence is CASRLGQNTEAFF. CDR3 coding DNA: TGTGCCAGCAGGTTGGGACAGAACACTGAAGCTTTCTTT.

This clone is classed as medium-sized (0.01 to 0.1%). The rearrangement uses TRBV28 and TRBJ1-2, with 7 positions matching TRBD1. V lost 5 bases and J lost 7; bases outside the gene matches: 13. The CDR3 extends over 15 amino acids. The germline V gene encodes CDR1 MDHEN and CDR2 SYDVKM. CDR3 DNA: TGTGCCAGCAGTCCTTCCGACAGGGACAACCCTGGCTACACCTTC. Protein product: CASSPSDRDNPGYTF.

The CDR3 DNA follows: TGTGCCAGCAGCTCGGGACGTGGGAAGGGAACTAATGAAAAACTGTTTTTT. It yields the protein CASSSGRGKGTNEKLFF. The rearrangement links TRBV7-8 to TRBJ1-4, with a tentative D call TRBD1 (5 bases). Trimming removed 4 bases from V and 1 base from J, with 16 bases in between. Germline CDR1 is SGHVS and CDR2 is FQNEAQ. The CDR3 loop spans 17 amino acids.

V is TRBV18 and J is TRBJ2-7; tentatively, D is TRBD2 (6 bases). V dropped 0 bases and J dropped 2 bases, with 11 bases sitting between them. CDR1 and CDR2 from the germline V gene are KGHSH and LQKENI. The CDR3 loop spans 15 amino acids. CDR3 protein: CASSPPRSGPYEQYF. The DNA for the CDR3 is TGTGCCAGCTCACCACCCCGTAGCGGACCCTACGAGCAGTACTTC.

The chain combines TRBV28 with TRBJ1-4; 7 bases fit TRBD1. Germline V gene data show CDR1 as MDHEN and CDR2 as SYDVKM. V lost 6 bases and J lost 5; bases outside the gene matches: 9. The CDR3 is made up of 15 amino acids. The DNA for the CDR3 is TGTGCCAGCAGCCGAAGGGACAGATACAATGAAAAACTGTTTTTT. Protein: CASSRRDRYNEKLFF. Looking up the rest from reference TRBV28 and TRBJ1-4 gives the full variable domain: DVKVTQSSRYLVKRTGEKVFLECVQDMDHENMFWYRQDPGLGLRLIYFSYDVKMKEKGDIPEGYSVSREKKERFSLILESASTNQTSMYLCASSRRDRYNEKLFFGSGTQLSVL.

The rearrangement joins TRBV6-1 to TRBJ1-5; 8 bases fit TRBD1. CDR1 and CDR2 (germline): MNHNS, SASEGT. The junction had 6 bases not matched to a gene; V was cut back by 6 bases and J by 5 bases. This CDR3 comprises 14 residues. The CDR3 sequence: CASRGTGDDQPQHF. CDR3 nucleotides: TGTGCCAGCAGAGGGACAGGCGACGATCAGCCCCAGCATTTT.

This clone was recorded many times. The genes are TRBV30 and TRBJ1-2; weak D call: TRBD1 (5 bases). CDR1 and CDR2 (germline): GTSNPN, SVGIG (reference sequence). The V end lost 3 bases, the J end lost 0 bases, and 14 bases lay between the germline ends. The length of the CDR3 is 15 residues. This CDR3 reads CAWRRAGFANYGYTF. The CDR3, as DNA: TGTGCCTGGAGAAGAGCAGGGTTTGCTAACTATGGCTACACCTTC. Complete variable domain (other parts from reference TRBV30 and TRBJ1-2): SQTIHQWPATLVQPVGSPLSLECTVEGTSNPNLYWYRQAAGRGLQLLFYSVGIGQISSEVPQNLSASRPQDRQFILSSKKLLLSDSGFYLCAWRRAGFANYGYTFGSGTRLTVV.

V usage is TRBV27 and J usage is TRBJ2-7; weak D call: TRBD1 (6 bases). Trimming cost V 1 base and J 3 bases, with 13 bases left between them. Per the germline V gene, CDR1 is MNHEY and CDR2 is SMNVEV (reference sequence). The CDR3 sequence is 15 residues long. The CDR3 sequence: CASSLFSGADYEQYF. The DNA for the CDR3 is TGTGCCAGCAGTTTATTTTCAGGGGCCGACTACGAGCAGTACTTC.

This clone was seen at least ten times. The chain couples TRBV15 to TRBJ2-5, with 9 positions matching TRBD1. The CDR3 is 16 residues long. Germline values: CDR1 LNHNV, CDR2 YYDKDF (reference sequence). The ends lost 0 bases at V and 5 bases at J; junction bases unmatched: 7. The CDR3 reads CATSREGQGRWETQYF. The CDR3 DNA reads TGTGCCACCAGCAGAGAGGGACAGGGACGGTGGGAGACCCAGTACTTC.

This clone was picked up many times. Other DNA sequences from this sample encode an identical CDR3 as well. The V gene is TRBV7-6, the J gene TRBJ1-1, with D hard to call. Trimming removed 0 bases at V and 4 bases at J, with 12 bases between. Germline V lookup: CDR1 SGHVS, CDR2 FNYEAQ. CDR3 length: 15 amino acids. CDR3 coding DNA: TGTGCCAGCAGCTTAGCTGTAGGATCTAGCACTGAAGCTTTCTTT. As protein: CASSLAVGSSTEAFF.

This clone was detected only once. The rearrangement uses TRBV30 and TRBJ2-1; D remains ambiguous. Trimming took 4 bases from V and 12 from J, leaving 19 bases between them. The CDR3 covers 13 residues. Per germline, CDR1 GTSNPN and CDR2 SVGIG (reference sequence). The chain's CDR3 is CAWIPLAWGRQFF. The CDR3 coding sequence is TGTGCCTGGATTCCCCTCGCCTGGGGAAGGCAGTTCTTC.

The genes are TRBV29-1 and TRBJ2-7; 8 bases align to TRBD2. The CDR3 consists of 11 residues. Per the germline V gene, CDR1 is SQVTM and CDR2 is ANQGSEA. Trimming took 7 bases from V and 5 from J; bases not matched to a gene: 4. This chain's CDR3 is CSAAGVDEQYF. The CDR3 coding sequence is TGCAGCGCAGCGGGAGTCGACGAGCAGTACTTC.

The table lists this clone with many counts. J is TRBJ2-3 and V is TRBV2; TRBD2 agrees at 8 bases. Germline CDR1 is SNHLY and CDR2 is FYNNEI. This CDR3 has 14 residues. Trimming took 7 bases from V and 0 from J; bases not matched to a gene: 3. The CDR3 DNA follows: TGTGCCAGCATCCGGGAGGGTAGCACAGATACGCAGTATTTT. It is translated as CASIREGSTDTQYF.

About this clone itself: Its ends do not fully match the called genes, so a read error is possible. The chain is built from TRBV5-4 and TRBJ2-7, with D perhaps TRBD2 (6 bases). This CDR3 is built from 13 residues. Germline V gene sequence: CDR1 SGHNT, CDR2 YYREEE (reference sequence). The CDR3 loop reads CASGLGLTYEQYF. CDR3 coding DNA: TGTGCCAGCGGCTTGGGACTTACCTACGAGCAGTACTTC.

The chain combines TRBV5-1 with TRBJ2-7, with 7 bases aligning to TRBD1. Per the germline V gene, CDR1 is SGHRS and CDR2 is YFSETQ. With V trimmed by 3 bases and J by 3 bases, 18 bases remained unmatched. The CDR3 covers 18 residues. CDR3 DNA: TGCGCCAGCAGCTCGGAACCGGGACAGCGAACTTCCTACTACGAGCAGTACTTC. Residues: CASSSEPGQRTSYYEQYF. Full variable domain (rest looked up from reference TRBV5-1 and TRBJ2-7): KAGVTQTPRYLIKTRGQQVTLSCSPISGHRSVSWYQQTPGQGLQFLFEYFSETQRNKGNFPGRFSGRQFSNSRSEMNVSTLELGDSALYLCASSSEPGQRTSYYEQYFGPGTRLTVT.

This clone was detected ten times or more. This rearrangement joins TRBV6-6 to TRBJ2-4, with 12 nucleotides matching TRBD1. This CDR3 spans 15 amino acids. Germline-derived CDR1 and CDR2 are MNHNY and SVGAGI (reference sequence). J gave up 6 bases and V 7 bases, and 7 bases lay outside the gene matches. CDR3 nucleotides: TGTGCCAGCAACCGGGACAGGGGGCCGGGAAACATTCAGTACTTC. This translates into CASNRDRGPGNIQYF.

This sequence joins TRBV7-3 and TRBJ2-3, with unresolved D. Germline CDR1 is SGHTA and CDR2 is FQGTGA. The CDR3 length is 13 residues. Trimming cost V 5 bases and J 3 bases, with 9 bases left between them. The CDR3 coding sequence is TGTGCCAGCAGCGTCGGGTGGACAGATACGCAGTATTTT. It is translated as CASSVGWTDTQYF.

This chain uses TRBV29-1 with TRBJ2-3, with 9 positions matching TRBD2. The CDR3 loop spans 13 amino acids. V dropped 5 bases and J dropped 2; count of bases not matched to a gene: 2. Germline V CDR1 and CDR2: SQVTM, ANQGSEA. In nucleotides, the CDR3 is TGCAGCGTTAGACTAGCGGCCACAGATACGCAGTATTTT. It specifies CSVRLAATDTQYF.

Ten or more counts support this clone. The rearrangement uses TRBV30 and TRBJ1-3; the D is unclear. The CDR3 contains 13 residues. CDR1 is GTSNPN and CDR2 is SVGIG in the germline V gene (reference sequence). The V end lost 1 base, the J end lost 0 bases, and 4 bases lay between the germline ends. The DNA for the CDR3 is TGTGCCTGGAGTGAAGGCTCTGGAAACACCATATATTTT. Protein product: CAWSEGSGNTIYF.

The J gene is TRBJ2-1, the V gene TRBV30; weak D call: TRBD2 (6 bases). Germline-derived CDR1 and CDR2 are GTSNPN and SVGIG (reference sequence). V was clipped by 4 bases and J by 5 bases, with 12 bases between them. CDR3 length: 13 amino acids. The CDR3 loop reads CAWTTSLDNEQFF. The DNA of the CDR3 is TGTGCCTGGACCACTAGCCTTGACAATGAGCAGTTCTTC.

On this clone: A far larger clone is one base from this, pointing to a likely read error. The same CDR3 can be traced to other DNA sequences in this sample. The chain employs TRBV18 and TRBJ1-1; D gene unclear. Germline V gene lookup returns CDR1 KGHSH and CDR2 LQKENI. The V end was cut by 3 bases, the J end by 1 base, with 6 bases between. The CDR3 totals 13 residues. CDR3: CASSPGGNTEAFF. CDR3 in DNA: TGTGCCAGCTCACCGGGTGGGAACACTGAAGCTTTCTTT. The whole variable domain, remainder taken from reference TRBV18 and TRBJ1-1, is NAGVMQNPRHLVRRRGQEARLRCSPMKGHSHVYWYRQLPEEGLKFMVYLQKENIIDESGMPKERFSAEFPKEGPSILRIQQVVRGDSAAYFCASSPGGNTEAFFGQGTRLTVV.

This clone was recorded a few times. The chain carries TRBV30 and TRBJ1-5, with 10 bases fitting TRBD1. The CDR3 has 14 amino acids. The germline CDR1 and CDR2 sequences are GTSNPN and SVGIG (reference sequence). With V trimmed by 5 bases and J by 3 bases, 4 bases remained unmatched. The CDR3 DNA follows: TGTGCCTGGGGGACAGGGGAGGACAATCAGCCCCAGCATTTT. Amino acids: CAWGTGEDNQPQHF.

In its sample, this clone was seen a few times. The rearrangement uses TRBV15 and TRBJ2-3; D is unresolved. The V end lost 1 base, the J end lost 6 bases, and 5 bases lay between the germline ends. The CDR3 has 12 amino acids. Germline values: CDR1 LNHNV, CDR2 YYDKDF (reference sequence). The CDR3 region has the DNA TGTGCCACCAGCAGAGCCAGGGATACGCAGTATTTT. It codes for CATSRARDTQYF.

As regards this clone: A read error is possible here, since a much larger clone lies one base away. J is TRBJ2-7 and V is TRBV7-6, with 8 bases that match TRBD2. The germline gives CDR1 SGHVS, CDR2 FNYEAQ. There are 14 residues in the CDR3. Here the CDR3 DNA reads TGTGCCAGCAGCCGAGCGGGGGAATACTACGAGCAGTCCTTC. It codes for CASSRAGEYYEQSF.